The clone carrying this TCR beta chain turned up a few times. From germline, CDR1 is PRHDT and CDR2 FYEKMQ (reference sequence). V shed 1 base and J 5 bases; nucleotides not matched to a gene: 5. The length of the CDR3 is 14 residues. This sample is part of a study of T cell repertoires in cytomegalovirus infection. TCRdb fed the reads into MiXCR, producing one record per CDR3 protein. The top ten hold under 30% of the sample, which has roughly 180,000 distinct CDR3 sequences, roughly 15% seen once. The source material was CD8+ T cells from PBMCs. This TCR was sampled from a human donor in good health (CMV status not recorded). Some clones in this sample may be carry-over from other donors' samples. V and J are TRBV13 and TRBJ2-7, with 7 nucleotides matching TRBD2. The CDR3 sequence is CASSLAGTNDEQYF. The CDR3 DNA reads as TGTGCCAGCAGCTTAGCCGGGACTAACGACGAGCAGTACTTC.